The T cell receptor (beta chain) under discussion was sequenced for a study of T cell responses to AZD1222 COVID-19 vaccine. The study's findings and limits: Females outnumbered males among donors, who were mostly white British; clonal diversity was possibly underestimated. Researchers took repertoire samples only after the peak T cell response had come.

Comments on this clone: Its specificity is not known.

The protocol was immunoSEQ multiplex PCR, while the TCRdb copy is restricted to in-frame clones and leaves out a portion. The data contain about 120,000 clones, 90% of them singletons. This CDR3 is 14 amino acids long. Trimming took 0 bases from V and 4 from J, leaving 9 bases between them. Per germline, CDR1 SGHNT and CDR2 YYREEE (reference sequence). This receptor was obtained from an adult who received the MenACWY meningococcal vaccine as a control. The chain is built from TRBV5-4 and TRBJ2-3, with D possibly being TRBD2 (6 bases). The sequenced sample was peripheral blood, obtained 28 days after the second dose of the MenACWY control vaccine. CDR3 sequence: CASSLGLDADTQYF. CDR3 nucleotide sequence: TGTGCCAGCAGCTTGGGACTAGACGCAGATACGCAGTATTTT. Together with reference TRBV5-4 and TRBJ2-3, the CDR3 gives the full variable domain: ETGVTQSPTHLIKTRGQQVTLRCSSQSGHNTVSWYQQALGQGPQFIFQYYREEENGRGNFPPRFSGLQFPNYSSELNVNALELDDSALYLCASSLGLDADTQYFGPGTRLTVL.